This entry lists 5 T cell receptor beta chains sequenced from one sample in a study of shared clonotypes between healthy human individuals. The repertoire was sequenced with immunoSEQ multiplex PCR; TCRdb's copy has only in-frame clones and lacks some. The sample yields about 2 million clones, 95% seen once. Sequenced sample: naive CD4+ T cells sorted from blood. Described subset: CD45RA+ positively selected. The source is a man aged 18 to 30 in good health.

The genes are TRBV6-5 and TRBJ1-2; tentative D call: TRBD1 (6 bases). Germline CDR1 and CDR2: MNHEY and SVGAGI. The CDR3 loop spans 12 amino acids. The V gene lost 8 bases and the J gene lost 6 bases, with 13 bases spanning the gap. CDR3 nucleotide sequence: TGTGCCAGCCAGACCACAGGGCATGGCTACACCTTC. This gives the protein CASQTTGHGYTF.

This clone was counted a single time. The same CDR3 arises from other DNA sequences in this sample as well. The chain links TRBV2 to TRBJ2-7; D tentatively reads TRBD1 or TRBD2 (5 bases each). The V gene's germline CDR1 is SNHLY and CDR2 FYNNEI. The CDR3 is 13 residues long. V was shortened by 5 bases and J by 2 bases, with 10 bases between the two germline ends. For the CDR3, the DNA is TGTGCCAGCAGTAGGGACCGTACCTACGAGCAGTACTTC. Translation gives CASSRDRTYEQYF.

This chain connects TRBV7-2 to TRBJ2-7; TRBD2 is a possible D gene (5 bases). With 6 bases removed from V and 3 bases from J, the gap between germline ends came to 12 bases. The CDR3 has 13 amino acids. Germline V lookup: CDR1 SGHTA, CDR2 FQGNSA. CDR3 coding DNA: TGTGCCAGCAGGGTAGCGTCGGGCTACGAGCAGTACTTC. Protein: CASRVASGYEQYF.

The chain combines TRBV7-9 with TRBJ1-2, with TRBD1 matching 9 bases. The CDR3 extends over 17 amino acids. V lost 5 bases to trimming and J lost 5 bases; unmatched junction nucleotides: 15. The germline gives CDR1 SEHNR, CDR2 FQNEAQ (reference sequence). CDR3 residues: CASSPRGGTGLGYGYTF. The CDR3 nucleotides read TGTGCCAGCAGCCCCAGAGGTGGGACAGGGTTAGGGTATGGCTACACCTTC.

The genes are TRBV10-2 and TRBJ2-3, with D unclear. The V gene lost 8 bases and the J gene lost 4 bases, with 13 bases spanning the gap. The CDR3 consists of 13 residues. CDR1 and CDR2 from the germline V gene are WSHSY and SAAADI. CDR3 in amino acids: CASLPSFPDTQYF. The CDR3 DNA reads as TGCGCCAGCCTCCCATCTTTCCCAGATACGCAGTATTTT.